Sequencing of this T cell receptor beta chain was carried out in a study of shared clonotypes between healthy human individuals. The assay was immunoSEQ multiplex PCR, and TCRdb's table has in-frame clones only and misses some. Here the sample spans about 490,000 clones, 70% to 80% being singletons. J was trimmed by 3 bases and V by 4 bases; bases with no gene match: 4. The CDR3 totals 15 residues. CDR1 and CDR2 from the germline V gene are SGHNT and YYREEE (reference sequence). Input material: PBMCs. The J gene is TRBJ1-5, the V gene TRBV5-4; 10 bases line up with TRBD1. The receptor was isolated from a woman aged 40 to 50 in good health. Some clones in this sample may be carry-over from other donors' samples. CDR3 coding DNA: TGTGCCAGCAGCACAGGGACAGGGGACAATCAGCCCCAGCATTTT. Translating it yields CASSTGTGDNQPQHF.